These 6 T cell receptor beta chains came from one sample sequenced in a study of identical twins. TCRdb reprocessed the 5' RACE reads with MiXCR, giving one entry per CDR3 protein. The repertoire holds 550,000 to 700,000 distinct CDR3 sequences, with around a tenth as singletons. This sample was shared with a second study, whose subject was yellow fever vaccine responses in identical twins.

Material: PBMCs. All receptors come from a young woman in good health.

This clonotype was detected many times. The chain uses TRBV6-2 or TRBV6-3 and TRBJ1-2, with D possibly matching TRBD1 (5 bases). From germline, CDR1 is MNHEY and CDR2 SVGEGT. The CDR3 spans 14 residues. V dropped 5 bases and J dropped 8 bases, with 18 bases sitting between them. The CDR3: CASSGETVLGGYTF. The CDR3 nucleotides are TGTGCCAGCAGTGGAGAGACAGTTCTGGGAGGCTACACCTTC.

This clonotype has more than one count but fewer than ten. This rearrangement joins TRBV12-3 or TRBV12-4 to TRBJ1-2; 7 bases align to TRBD1. V trimming: 5 bases; J trimming: 4 bases; junction bases outside the gene matches: 10. The CDR3 has 15 amino acids. CDR3 coding DNA: TGTGCCAGCAGTCCGACAGGGAGGGACCTCTATGGCTACACCTTC. This translates into CASSPTGRDLYGYTF.

The genes are TRBV15 and TRBJ1-2; 8 bases match TRBD1. This CDR3 is built from 13 residues. V was pared by 9 bases and J by 5 bases, with 8 bases of the junction left unmatched. Germline CDR1 LNHNV, CDR2 YYDKDF (reference sequence). The CDR3 reads CATRTGFPYGYTF. The DNA for the CDR3 is TGTGCCACGCGGACAGGGTTTCCGTATGGCTACACCTTC.

There are many counts of this clonotype. The chain recombines TRBV12-5 with TRBJ2-3; 12 bases align to TRBD1. V was pared by 1 base and J by 1 base, with 6 bases of the junction left unmatched. Per the germline V gene, CDR1 is LGHNT and CDR2 is FRNRAP. The CDR3 totals 18 residues. CDR3 sequence (DNA): TGTGCTAGTGGTTTGGGACGGGACAGGGGGCAAGGCACAGATACGCAGTATTTT. The encoded protein is CASGLGRDRGQGTDTQYF. Complete variable domain (other parts from reference TRBV12-5 and TRBJ2-3): DARVTQTPRHKVTEMGQEVTMRCQPILGHNTVFWYRQTMMQGLELLAYFRNRAPLDDSGMPKDRFSAEMPDATLATLKIQPSEPRDSAVYFCASGLGRDRGQGTDTQYFGPGTRLTVL.

There are many counts of this clonotype. This sequence joins TRBV20-1 and TRBJ2-1; no clear D gene. Trimming took 5 bases from V and 8 from J, leaving 28 bases between them. The CDR3 loop spans 17 amino acids. The germline V gene has CDR1 DFQATT and CDR2 SNEGSKA (reference sequence). Written as DNA, the CDR3 is TGCAGTGCTTCTTTGGGGTATGACATGTCATTTGTCGATGAGCAGTTCTTC. It encodes CSASLGYDMSFVDEQFF.

The sample holds a few counts of this clonotype. The chain uses TRBV7-9 and TRBJ1-1; D not resolved. Trimming took 4 bases from V and 11 from J, leaving 20 bases between them. The CDR3 covers 14 residues. Germline values: CDR1 SEHNR, CDR2 FQNEAQ (reference sequence). The CDR3 DNA is TGTGCCAGCAGCTCCCCAGGCGAAAGAGTCGCTGCTTTCTTT. This gives the protein CASSSPGERVAAFF.